This TCR beta chain was captured in a study of CD8+ T cells in alopecia areata. Remarks on this clone: Its antigen is currently unknown.

General observations from the study: Clonality was higher in lesional than normal scalp, especially in alopecia totalis/universalis.

The sequencing template was cDNA reverse transcribed from extracted RNA. Only in-frame clones appear in the TCRdb table, and some are missing; sequencing was by immunoSEQ multiplex PCR. The sample lists 40,000 to 45,000 clones; roughly 92% were seen once. Regarding treatment: oral pan-JAK inhibitor, 5-10 mg twice daily. The CDR3 totals 15 residues. CDR1 MNHNY and CDR2 SVGAGI come from the germline V gene (reference sequence). V was clipped by 6 bases and J by 5 bases; unmatched bases: 13. This sequence originates from a human donor with alopecia areata. This specimen was CD8+ T cells sorted from blood, taken at week 24, from a patient treated with tofacitinib. The chain employs TRBV6-6 and TRBJ2-7; 7 positions match TRBD1. CDR3 nucleotides: TGTGCCAGCAGCCCACTTCAGGGGGATTGGGACGAGCAGTACTTC. Translating gives CASSPLQGDWDEQYF.